This entry concerns a single T cell receptor (beta chain). The antigen is not known. The sample comes from a study of regulatory T cells in long-lasting Graves disease. Study information: Antithyroid drugs had been taken under 3 months by newly diagnosed Graves' patients. Study-level points and caveats: Among persistent patients, a larger number of public clonotypes were shared (around 3,000) than among newly diagnosed patients (under 1,000).

Arm-PCR of CDR3 regions and iRepertoire HTBI primers were used to build TCR beta libraries. From the multiplex PCR reads, TCRdb called clonotypes with MiXCR, one entry per CDR3 protein. The table records over 350,000 distinct CDR3 sequences, about 15% of them present only once. Sample time point: newly diagnosed GD, antithyroid drugs for less than 3 months. Construction of the TCR library relied on RNA isolated from PBMCs. The same data also went into a second study, on T cells in Graves' hyperthyroidism and ophthalmopathy. This second study says: First-round RT-PCR with HTBI primers amplified the TCR CDR3 region. Most expanded thyroid clonotypes above 0.001 also appeared in blood.

The source of this sequence is a woman aged 35 to 49 with Graves disease. Sequences were derived from peripheral blood mononuclear cells (PBMCs), sampled at new diagnosis, from a patient treated with antithyroid drugs.

Here the CDR3 reads CASSSLTGKAEAFF. The CDR3 DNA follows: TGTGCCAGCAGCTCTTTGACAGGGAAGGCTGAAGCTTTCTTT. This chain joins TRBV11-3 and TRBJ1-1, with 7 bases aligning to TRBD1. The CDR3 extends over 14 amino acids. The ends lost 4 bases at V and 6 bases at J; junction bases unmatched: 8. CDR1 and CDR2 (germline): SGHNT, YENEEA.